Below, one TCR beta chain is given with its context. The CDR3 covers 15 residues. In germline, CDR1 is LGHDT, CDR2 YNNKEL (reference sequence). V was clipped by 1 base and J by 2 bases; unmatched bases: 2. The source of the sample is a study of blood T cell repertoires in COVID-19. Background on the study: Sources were T cells, B-cell-depleted T cells, or PBMCs; the material itself was cDNA or gDNA.

The authors' processing: For nucleated cells, counts were estimated from reference gene primer amplification. Profiled with immunoSEQ multiplex PCR; TCRdb holds only in-frame clones, not every one. The V and J calls and clone size are taken from that table; D and trimming were inferred from the DNA. This sample carries tens of thousands of clones, less than 95% of them seen once, and the ten largest clones take about 2.9%. Sequencing input: peripheral blood. The clonotype comes from a human donor in a cohort sampled during active COVID-19. The chain is built from TRBV3-1 (or the pseudogene TRBV3-2) and TRBJ2-7; 10 nucleotides align to TRBD2. The CDR3 is CASSQVLAGAYEQYF. The CDR3, as DNA: TGTGCCAGCAGCCAAGTCCTAGCGGGGGCCTACGAGCAGTACTTC.